The 11 T cell receptor beta chains below were found in one sample sequenced in a study of TIL therapy for anti-PD-1-resistant metastatic lung cancer. Time point described: pre-treatment sample, taken before nivolumab and TIL therapy. The immunoSEQ assay was v3. Produced via immunoSEQ multiplex PCR; TCRdb's table is partial and in-frame only. The data show nearly 60,000 clones, 70% to 75% seen once. Sequencing used blood, obtained at baseline. These receptor sequences come from a person between 25 and 80 years old with non-small cell lung cancer.

V gene TRBV7-6 combines with J gene TRBJ1-3; D is perhaps TRBD1 (6 bases). CDR1 SGHVS and CDR2 FNYEAQ come from the germline V gene. The length of the CDR3 is 13 residues. V gave up 3 bases and J gave up 8 bases, with 11 bases separating them. CDR3 region: CASSFTGSDTIYF. The CDR3 nucleotides are TGTGCCAGCAGCTTCACAGGGTCGGACACCATATATTTT.

This clone showed up just once. The chain carries TRBV4-3 and TRBJ2-3, with D possibly being TRBD1 or TRBD2 (5 bases each). V was clipped by 0 bases and J by 10 bases, with 14 bases between them. CDR1 is LGHNA, CDR2 YSLEER, per germline. This CDR3 has 14 amino acids. CDR3 sequence (DNA): TGCGCCAGCAGCCAAGATTGGGTCGGGGCCGCGCAGTATTTT. Protein product: CASSQDWVGAAQYF.

CDR3 in amino acids: CSAELGQGTHRGTDTQYF. The CDR3 DNA is TGCAGCGCCGAGCTTGGACAGGGGACGCACAGAGGCACAGATACGCAGTATTTT. This chain links TRBV29-1 with TRBJ2-3; 9 bases match TRBD1. Germline V lookup: CDR1 SQVTM, CDR2 ANQGSEA. J was trimmed by 1 base and V by 7 bases; bases with no gene match: 18. This CDR3 contains 18 residues.

The chain links TRBV7-3 to TRBJ1-1, with TRBD1 as a possible D gene (5 bases). The germline CDR1 and CDR2 sequences are SGHTA and FQGTGA. The V end was cut by 2 bases, the J end by 1 base, with 8 bases between. The CDR3 loop spans 14 amino acids. This CDR3 is CASSLGGENTEAFF. In DNA, the CDR3 is TGTGCCAGCAGCTTAGGAGGGGAGAACACTGAAGCTTTCTTT.

The rearrangement uses TRBV2 and TRBJ1-6; tentative D call: TRBD1 (5 bases). The V and J ends lost 1 base and 1 base respectively, with 11 bases between them. The CDR3 spans 17 residues. Per germline, CDR1 SNHLY and CDR2 FYNNEI. The CDR3 is CASSEVWGGSYNSPLHF. The DNA for the CDR3 is TGTGCCAGCAGTGAAGTCTGGGGGGGATCCTATAATTCACCCCTCCACTTT.

The gene calls are TRBV27 and TRBJ2-1; TRBD1 matches at 7 bases. The CDR3 covers 13 residues. V lost 2 bases to trimming and J lost 12 bases; unmatched junction nucleotides: 7. CDR1 MNHEY and CDR2 SMNVEV come from the germline V gene (reference sequence). CDR3: CASSLIGGLGQFF. The DNA of the CDR3 is TGTGCCAGCAGTTTAATAGGGGGCTTGGGGCAGTTCTTC.

V and J are TRBV7-2 and TRBJ2-4, with TRBD1 matching 8 bases. CDR3 length: 16 amino acids. Germline values: CDR1 SGHTA, CDR2 FQGNSA. V lost 4 bases to trimming and J lost 1 base; unmatched junction nucleotides: 6. Here the CDR3 DNA reads TGTGCCAGCAGCTCCCGGACAGGGAAGGCCAAAAACATTCAGTACTTC. Translated: CASSSRTGKAKNIQYF.

This rearrangement joins TRBV7-2 to TRBJ2-1; 8 bases map to TRBD2. Germline trimming cut 5 bases from V and 5 bases from J; bases unmatched to any gene: 11. CDR1 is SGHTA, CDR2 FQGNSA, per germline. The CDR3 has 16 residues. CDR3 protein: CASSILAAGTNNEQFF. The CDR3 nucleotides are TGTGCCAGCAGCATACTAGCGGCCGGTACGAACAATGAGCAGTTCTTC.

This clone was observed a single time. The chain employs TRBV9 and TRBJ1-2, with unresolved D. In germline, CDR1 is SGDLS, CDR2 YYNGEE. This CDR3 region has 13 residues. Trimming pared 1 base from V and 1 base from J, leaving 5 bases between. The CDR3 reads CASSVQINYGYTF. DNA of the CDR3: TGTGCCAGCAGCGTACAGATTAACTATGGCTACACCTTC.

The V call is TRBV7-8, the J call TRBJ1-5; perhaps TRBD1 as D (5 bases). V was pared by 6 bases and J by 7 bases, with 16 bases between. The germline V gene has CDR1 SGHVS and CDR2 FQNEAQ. This CDR3 region has 14 residues. The CDR3 is CASRLDRMRQPQHF. Here the CDR3 DNA reads TGTGCCAGCAGACTCGACAGAATGCGACAGCCCCAGCATTTT.

The chain joins TRBV7-2 to TRBJ1-6, with a possible D match to TRBD1 (6 bases). The germline V gene has CDR1 SGHTA and CDR2 FQGNSA. The germline V and J ends were trimmed by 1 base and 8 bases, with 15 bases remaining between them. The CDR3 runs 16 residues. The CDR3: CASSLGQGSPYSPLHF. DNA of the CDR3: TGTGCCAGCAGCTTAGGGCAGGGGTCTCCATATTCACCCCTCCACTTT. Filled out from reference TRBV7-2 and TRBJ1-6, the complete variable domain reads GAGVSQSPSNKVTEKGKDVELRCDPISGHTALYWYRQSLGQGLEFLIYFQGNSAPDKSGLPSDRFSAERTGGSVSTLTIQRTQQEDSAVYLCASSLGQGSPYSPLHFGNGTRLTVT.